This is a list of T cell receptor beta chains from one sample in a study of blood T cells in healthy people across ages. TCRdb processed the 5' RACE reads anew with MiXCR; each CDR3 protein has one entry. The sample has roughly 680,000 distinct CDR3 sequences; roughly 49% are singletons. The sequenced sample was blood. The receptor set was obtained from a woman in her sixties in good health. Both conserved end residues are trimmed from each CDR3. D genes are given only for firm matches.

V gene	D gene	J gene	CDR3 protein
TRBV4-3	-	TRBJ1-2	ASSQEYSHYGYT
TRBV5-1	TRBD1	TRBJ1-1	ASSLVQGDTEAF
TRBV4-2	TRBD2	TRBJ2-1	ASSQGSGSWF
TRBV29-1	TRBD2	TRBJ2-1	SVVGTSGIEQF
TRBV15	-	TRBJ2-5	ATSRDWGETQY
TRBV28	TRBD1	TRBJ2-7	ASSLWGQGRLGEQY
TRBV6-2/TRBV6-3	-	-	ASSSTGPGQGKYEQY
TRBV10-3	-	TRBJ2-7	AISETTAYSYEQY
TRBV5-5	-	TRBJ2-3	ASSLVGVEDTQY
TRBV5-1	-	TRBJ1-5	ASSPGTAVGPQH
TRBV15	-	TRBJ2-6	ATSGQLGANVLT
TRBV7-9	TRBD1	TRBJ2-1	ASSRGTGTSYNEQF
TRBV3-1	-	TRBJ2-3	ASSLLVRVGTDTQY
TRBV7-2	TRBD1	TRBJ2-7	ASSPSRDRGYEQY
TRBV20-1	-	TRBJ1-1	SARDMDTEAF
TRBV7-2	-	TRBJ2-3	ASSPHPGNLETDTQY
TRBV9	-	TRBJ2-1	ASSGGPSSSYNEQF
TRBV5-1	TRBD1	TRBJ1-1	ASSLVAGGMSEAF
TRBV5-1	-	TRBJ2-3	ASSFDQDTQY
TRBV9	TRBD1	-	ASSATGEGETQY
TRBV6-1	TRBD1	TRBJ2-7	ASSEAPTGGSGEQY
TRBV7-2	TRBD1	-	ASSTRDRVGGEQY
TRBV7-9	TRBD1	TRBJ2-7	ASSLETGRYSYEQY
TRBV4-3	-	TRBJ1-4	ASSLRQSTNEELF
TRBV6-2/TRBV6-3	TRBD2	TRBJ2-1	ASSTGRVSSYNEQF
TRBV6-1	TRBD1	TRBJ2-6	ASSGPQGPLLGANVLT
TRBV12-3/TRBV12-4	TRBD1	TRBJ2-4	ASSLGTGPKNIQY
TRBV10-3	-	TRBJ1-2	AISGPSGGYT
TRBV27	TRBD1	TRBJ2-1	ASTQLGQSYNEQF
TRBV10-3	-	TRBJ1-6	AIKQDYNSPPH
TRBV12-3/TRBV12-4	-	TRBJ2-3	ASSSRGNTDTQY
TRBV7-3	TRBD2	TRBJ2-7	ASSRAGLAGETYEQY
TRBV2	-	TRBJ1-5	ASNPERGNQPQH
TRBV7-2	-	-	ASSLVRLSSYNEQY
TRBV29-1	TRBD2	TRBJ2-1	SVRTSGAIDEQF
TRBV3-1	TRBD1	TRBJ1-2	ASSHFGGGQRYGYT
TRBV4-3	-	TRBJ2-5	ASSQGLAETQY
TRBV5-1	-	TRBJ2-6	ASRRDSGANVLT
TRBV10-3	-	TRBJ1-2	AISDRGIGYGYT
TRBV6-6	TRBD1	TRBJ2-7	ATTRDRLYEQY
TRBV12-3/TRBV12-4	TRBD2	TRBJ2-1	ASTASGRARGEQF
TRBV20-1	TRBD2	TRBJ2-5	NARKPGGTGETQY
TRBV9	TRBD2	TRBJ2-3	ASSVLAGGRPDTQY
TRBV4-2	TRBD2	TRBJ2-5	ASRPSERDDTEQY
TRBV15	-	TRBJ2-1	ATSRTDLENEQF
TRBV28	TRBD1	TRBJ1-1	ASSLAQGATEAF
TRBV28	-	TRBJ1-2	ASSFGAGYGYT
TRBV18	-	TRBJ1-1	ASSPPKGRNTEAF
TRBV25-1	-	TRBJ2-3	ASSEGSSRTDTQY
TRBV18	-	-	ASSPLPRGQYEQY
TRBV9	-	TRBJ2-3	ASSLSVNADTQY
TRBV12-3/TRBV12-4	TRBD1	TRBJ2-3	ASRRDSSTDTQY
TRBV7-2	-	TRBJ2-3	ASSLSGSTDTQY